The rows below give T cell receptor beta chains drawn from one sample of a study of cytomegalovirus exposure and HLA in healthy donors. Using immunoSEQ multiplex PCR, the repertoire was profiled, and TCRdb retains in-frame clones only, with some absent. Seen here are around 130,000 clones, roughly three quarters observed once, and the top ten hold roughly 1%. The sample was PBMCs. Every receptor here comes from a woman aged 55 to 70 in good health and CMV-seronegative. Both conserved end residues are part of each CDR3. Fields, in order: D gene, J gene, clone size, V gene, CDR3 DNA, CDR3 protein. A D gene is named only where the DNA matches it firmly. Clone size is stated in some rows and not others, as once, few, many or a class when expanded.

>-|TRBJ1-2|-|TRBV28
TGTGCCAGCAGTTTAGGGGGGAACTATGGCTACACCTTC
CASSLGGNYGYTF
>-|TRBJ2-3|few|TRBV5-4
TGTGCCAGCGCTACTAGGACTGCCACAGATACGCAGTATTTT
CASATRTATDTQYF
>TRBD1|TRBJ2-3|-|TRBV7-6
TGTGCCAGCAGCTCGGGACAGAGCACAGATACGCAGTATTTT
CASSSGQSTDTQYF
>TRBD2|TRBJ2-2|-|TRBV4-1
TGCGCCAGCAGCCAAGGGAGGACTAGCGGCGCTAAGAACACCGGGGAGCTGTTTTTT
CASSQGRTSGAKNTGELFF
>-|TRBJ1-4|-|TRBV5-1
TGCGCCAGCAGCTTGGGCCCGAGTGCAACTAATGAAAAACTGTTTTTT
CASSLGPSATNEKLFF
>TRBD2|TRBJ2-7|-|TRBV19
TGTGCCAGCCACTCCGGGACTAGCCAATACGAGCAGTACTTC
CASHSGTSQYEQYF
>TRBD2|TRBJ2-2|-|TRBV19
TGTGCCAGTAGTATACTCGGACTAGCCGGGGGGACTGGCGGGGAGCTGTTTTTT
CASSILGLAGGTGGELFF
>TRBD1|TRBJ2-2|few|TRBV5-1
TGCGCCAGCAGAACATCCGGGACAGGGAACACCGGGGAGCTGTTTTTT
CASRTSGTGNTGELFF
>TRBD1|TRBJ2-3|-|TRBV2
TGTGCCAGCAGTTGGGACAGCGTTCTGGGCACAGATACGCAGTATTTT
CASSWDSVLGTDTQYF
>-|TRBJ2-5|-|TRBV11-1
TGTGCCAGCAGCTTAGGGTACGGCGGAGAGACCCAGTACTTC
CASSLGYGGETQYF
>-|TRBJ1-2|few|TRBV5-1
TGCGCCAGCAGCTTTGGACAAAACTATGGCTACACCTTC
CASSFGQNYGYTF
>-|TRBJ1-1|few|TRBV5-1
TGCGCCAGCGGGGGGGCGATGAACACTGAAGCTTTCTTT
CASGGAMNTEAFF
>TRBD2|TRBJ2-5|-|TRBV29-1
TGCAGCATAAGGACTAGCGGGAGTCCGGAGACCCAGTACTTC
CSIRTSGSPETQYF
>TRBD1|TRBJ2-3|-|TRBV7-9
TGTGCCAGCAGCTTGGGACAGGGGGTGTCAGATACGCAGTATTTT
CASSLGQGVSDTQYF
>TRBD2|TRBJ2-3|-|TRBV9
TGTGCCAGCAGCCCCTCGACTAGCCTCACAGATACGCAGTATTTT
CASSPSTSLTDTQYF
>TRBD1|TRBJ1-1|-|TRBV5-1
TGCGCCAGCAGCCAGGGGGCCGGAAACACTGAAGCTTTCTTT
CASSQGAGNTEAFF
>-|TRBJ2-5|-|TRBV7-9
TGTGCCAGCAGCTCCCTCAGGGCAGAGACCCAGTACTTC
CASSSLRAETQYF
>TRBD1|TRBJ1-5|-|TRBV28
TGTGCCAGCAGTCCAGACGCCGGGACAGGGTTCCAGCCCCAGCATTTT
CASSPDAGTGFQPQHF
>-|TRBJ1-1|-|TRBV20-1
TGCAGTGTGTGGGGGGACACTGAAGCTTTCTTT
CSVWGDTEAFF
>-|TRBJ1-2|-|TRBV6-6
TGTGCCAGCAGTTACGACTCCCGCGGGTATGGCTACACCTTC
CASSYDSRGYGYTF
>-|TRBJ2-1|-|TRBV25-1
TGTGCCACTAAGGGGTTGGGTCGCACTGAGCAGTTCTTC
CATKGLGRTEQFF
>-|TRBJ2-5|-|TRBV4-1
TGCGCCAGCAGCCAAGACGTCCAGGGGCCGACCCAGTACTTC
CASSQDVQGPTQYF
>-|TRBJ2-5|-|TRBV29-1
TGCAGCGTTGGGGCCGGACAAGTGGAGACCCAGTACTTC
CSVGAGQVETQYF
>TRBD1|TRBJ2-7|-|TRBV29-1
TGCAGCGGGGGACAGGGATCCTACGAGCAGTACTTC
CSGGQGSYEQYF
>-|TRBJ1-3|few|TRBV21-1
TGTGCCAGCAGGAGGAGCAGGGGTGCAGGTGGAAACACCATATATTTT
CASRRSRGAGGNTIYF
>TRBD1|TRBJ1-6|-|TRBV28
TGTGCCAGCAGTTCAGGGGACAGGAGGAGATCACCCCTCCACTTT
CASSSGDRRRSPLHF
>TRBD2|TRBJ2-5|-|TRBV9
TGTGCCAGCAGCCCAGCGGGAGAAAACCAAGAGACCCAGTACTTC
CASSPAGENQETQYF
>-|TRBJ1-1|few|TRBV6-6
TGTGCCATACACAGGGAGGGTGGGACTGAAGCTTTCTTT
CAIHREGGTEAFF
>-|TRBJ2-7|-|TRBV28
TGTGCCAGCAGTTTTAATAAGGCAGCGACCTACGAGCAGTACTTC
CASSFNKAATYEQYF
>TRBD2|TRBJ2-5|-|TRBV7-2
TGTGCCAGCAGCACCGAGCTTGGGCGGGAGCAGTACTTC
CASSTELGREQYF
>TRBD2|TRBJ2-7|-|TRBV7-8
TGTGCCAGCAGCCGGACTAGCGGCTACGAGCAGTACTTC
CASSRTSGYEQYF
>TRBD1|TRBJ2-1|few|TRBV7-9
TGTGCCAGCAGCGTTCAGGACAGGCCTACCTACAATGAGCAGTTCTTC
CASSVQDRPTYNEQFF
>-|TRBJ2-3|-|TRBV29-1
TGCAGCGCTAGAGGCGGAACTAGCACAGATACGCAGTATTTT
CSARGGTSTDTQYF
>-|TRBJ1-1|-|TRBV5-8
TGTGCCAGCAGCTTGGGGGCCAGGGAGGGCGCTGAAGCTTTCTTT
CASSLGAREGAEAFF
>TRBD1|TRBJ2-7|-|TRBV10-1
TGCGCCAGCGGCCCGGGACAGGGGACCATTTACGAGCAGTACTTC
CASGPGQGTIYEQYF
>TRBD2|TRBJ2-1|-|TRBV2
TGTGCCAGGAGGACTAGCGGGAGTCATGAGCAGTTCTTC
CARRTSGSHEQFF
>-|TRBJ2-7|-|TRBV28
TGTGCCAGCGCCAGGCGAAGCTCCTACGAGCAGTACTTC
CASARRSSYEQYF
>TRBD1|TRBJ1-1|-|TRBV28
TGTGCCAGCAGTTTGGACAGGGTGAGGTACACTGAAGCTTTCTTT
CASSLDRVRYTEAFF
>-|TRBJ1-4|-|TRBV28
TGTGCCAGCAGTTTCGGTATTGATGAAAAACTGTTTTTT
CASSFGIDEKLFF
>-|TRBJ2-7|-|TRBV5-6
TGTGCCAGCAGCCGGGATTACGAGCAGTACTTC
CASSRDYEQYF
>TRBD2|TRBJ2-2|-|TRBV10-1
TGCGCCAGCAGCAATGCCCCAGCGGGAGCCGGCGGGGAGCTGTTTTTT
CASSNAPAGAGGELFF
>TRBD2|TRBJ2-3|-|TRBV30
TGTGCCTGGCAACTACTAGCGGGAGGTACAGATACGCAGTATTTT
CAWQLLAGGTDTQYF
>-|TRBJ2-1|once|TRBV5-1
TGCGCCAGCAGCTTAAGGAGCGTCCGCTCCTACAATGAGCAGTTCTTC
CASSLRSVRSYNEQFF
>-|TRBJ1-1|once|TRBV30
TGTGCCTGGACCCGTGCGGGTACTGAAGCTTTCTTT
CAWTRAGTEAFF